One sample yielded the 13 T cell receptor beta chains listed below, sequenced in a study of T cell responses to AZD1222 COVID-19 vaccine (dated by TCRdb to 2020 to 2022). The sample's time point, from its label and the paper: about 28 days (+/-7) after the second vaccine dose. Library generation was performed with the immunoSEQ multiplex PCR assay. The table was pulled from immuneACCESS by TCRdb, which kept in-frame rearrangements only. Such tables lose some clones; where checked, under half of the loss comes from unresolved V genes, and the rest has no known cause. In all, the sample holds some 69,000 clones, and over 80% of those were seen once. Together, the top ten hold around 27% of the sample. Sequences were derived from peripheral blood, sampled 28 days after the second AZD1222 dose. These receptors all come from an adult who received the AZD1222 COVID-19 vaccine.

This clone has just a few counts. This chain joins TRBV19 and TRBJ2-1; 8 positions match TRBD2. Germline V gene data show CDR1 as LNHDA and CDR2 as SQIVND (reference sequence). The V segment lost 1 base and the J segment 1 base; nucleotides outside the gene matches: 3. CDR3 size: 16 residues. The CDR3 nucleotides are TGTGCCAGTAGTATAGTCGGCGGGGGGTCCTACAATGAGCAGTTCTTC. It encodes CASSIVGGGSYNEQFF.

This clone was recorded only once. The chain combines TRBV18 with TRBJ2-2, with 7 bases identical to TRBD1. CDR1 is KGHSH, CDR2 LQKENI, per germline. The CDR3 is 15 residues long. V lost 2 bases and J lost 5; bases outside the gene matches: 5. This CDR3 is CASSPKTGLTGELFF. The CDR3 DNA is TGTGCCAGCTCACCAAAGACAGGGTTGACCGGGGAGCTGTTTTTT.

The chain recombines TRBV11-2 with TRBJ1-1, with 7 bases fitting TRBD1. Looked up from germline, CDR1 is SGHAT and CDR2 is FQNNGV. Trimming took 2 bases from V and 1 from J; bases not matched to a gene: 1. The CDR3 is 14 residues long. Written as DNA, the CDR3 is TGTGCCAGCAGCTTAACAGGGGCGAACACTGAAGCTTTCTTT. Protein: CASSLTGANTEAFF.

The chain joins TRBV5-6 to TRBJ1-2; perhaps TRBD1 as D (5 bases). The germline CDR1 and CDR2 sequences are SGHDT and YYEEEE. This CDR3 has 14 residues. Between the trimmed V and J ends, which lost 7 bases and 8 bases, there was a span of 21 bases. The CDR3 bases are TGTGCCAGCCGCGGACCGGGAGGGACGGGCGGCTACACCTTC. Its protein product is CASRGPGGTGGYTF.

V is TRBV9 and J is TRBJ1-1, with 8 bases lining up with TRBD1. This CDR3 is built from 15 residues. V trimming: 4 bases; J trimming: 2 bases; junction bases outside the gene matches: 7. CDR1 and CDR2 (germline): SGDLS, YYNGEE. CDR3 amino acids: CASSPQQGANTEAFF. DNA of the CDR3: TGTGCCAGCAGCCCGCAGCAGGGGGCAAACACTGAAGCTTTCTTT.

The chain carries TRBV3-1 (or the pseudogene TRBV3-2) and TRBJ2-6; 7 bases are a match to TRBD1. V lost 4 bases and J lost 2; bases outside the gene matches: 2. CDR3 length equals 15 residues. Germline loops: CDR1 LGHDT, CDR2 YNNKEL (reference sequence). The CDR3 region has the DNA TGTGCCAGCAGCCGCCAGGGGGCTGGGGCCAACGTCCTGACTTTC. It yields the protein CASSRQGAGANVLTF.

The V gene is TRBV6-1, the J gene TRBJ1-2; D perhaps matches TRBD1 (5 bases). This CDR3 contains 14 residues. Germline V lookup: CDR1 MNHNS, CDR2 SASEGT. Trimming removed 1 base at V and 4 bases at J, with 10 bases between. CDR3 sequence (DNA): TGTGCCAGCAGTGAAGGTGGGGGGAGCTATGGCTACACCTTC. It is translated as CASSEGGGSYGYTF.

The chain recombines TRBV9 with TRBJ1-2, with a tentative D call TRBD1 (5 bases). Germline CDR1 is SGDLS and CDR2 is YYNGEE. Trimming removed 0 bases at V and 0 bases at J, with 6 bases between. The CDR3 has 14 amino acids. The CDR3 is CASSVGDSNYGYTF. CDR3 in DNA: TGTGCCAGCAGCGTAGGGGACTCTAACTATGGCTACACCTTC.

The chain has TRBV9 and TRBJ1-6; no firm D call. V was trimmed by 4 bases and J by 6 bases, leaving 5 bases between them. CDR3 size: 12 residues. Germline V gene sequence: CDR1 SGDLS, CDR2 YYNGEE. CDR3 nucleotides: TGTGCCAGCAGCCCAGCTAATTCACCCCTCCACTTT. Translation gives CASSPANSPLHF.

This clone has just one count. This rearrangement joins TRBV7-2 to TRBJ2-7; no reliable D call. V lost 1 base and J lost 0, with 13 bases in between. The CDR3 spans 16 residues. Per germline, CDR1 SGHTA and CDR2 FQGNSA. CDR3 nucleotides: TGTGCCAGCAGCTTAGGTTGGAGTGCGAACTCCTACGAGCAGTACTTC. Protein product: CASSLGWSANSYEQYF.

This clone was seen only once. This chain links TRBV5-6 with TRBJ1-1, with TRBD1 matching 7 bases. J gave up 5 bases and V 4 bases, and 11 bases lay outside the gene matches. CDR3 length: 15 amino acids. Looked up from germline, CDR1 is SGHDT and CDR2 is YYEEEE. Here the CDR3 DNA reads TGTGCCAGCAGCGACCTCGACAGGGAGGTAACTGAAGCTTTCTTT. Its translation is CASSDLDREVTEAFF.

This clone was counted only a few times. The chain joins TRBV7-3 to TRBJ2-7; D remains unclear. The V end lost 0 bases, the J end lost 7 bases, and 7 bases lay between the germline ends. Germline-derived CDR1 and CDR2 are SGHTA and FQGTGA. The CDR3 runs to 12 residues. CDR3 sequence: CASSLTGGEQYF. CDR3 DNA sequence: TGTGCCAGCAGCTTAACCGGCGGTGAGCAGTACTTC.

V usage is TRBV12-5 and J usage is TRBJ2-2; TRBD1 matches at 10 bases. CDR1 and CDR2 (germline): LGHNT, FRNRAP. The V segment lost 6 bases and the J segment 2 bases; nucleotides outside the gene matches: 9. This CDR3 has 17 residues. CDR3 nucleotides: TGTGCTAGTGGGGCCCGGACAGGGGGTCGAAACACCGGGGAGCTGTTTTTT. Protein: CASGARTGGRNTGELFF.